These T cell receptor beta chains were read from a single sample in a study of blood T cells in healthy people across ages. MiXCR, run by TCRdb on the 5' RACE reads, gives a single entry per CDR3 protein. The top ten clones hold roughly 26% of a sample with about 760,000 distinct CDR3 sequences, around three fifths of them seen once. The sequenced sample was blood. These receptors originate from a man between 40 and 49 years old in good health. CDR3s include the opening cysteine and the closing phenylalanine or tryptophan. The D gene is left open where the match is weak. Some rows have no size entry. The others give once, few or many, or a class for an expanded clone.

V: TRBV5-6; size: NA; D: TRBD1; J: TRBJ2-2; CDR3: CASSQGATGELFF; DNA: TGTGCCAGCAGCCAGGGGGCTACCGGGGAGCTGTTTTTT
V: TRBV6-2/TRBV6-3; size: NA; D: NA; J: TRBJ2-7; CDR3: CASKPSVSSYEQYF; DNA: TGTGCCAGCAAGCCGTCCGTTAGCTCCTACGAGCAGTACTTC
V: TRBV14; size: NA; D: NA; J: TRBJ2-5; CDR3: CASSQVAETQYF; DNA: TGTGCCAGCAGCCAAGTCGCGGAGACCCAGTACTTC
V: TRBV3-1; size: NA; D: NA; J: TRBJ2-7; CDR3: CASRDGRYEQYF; DNA: TGTGCCAGCAGAGACGGGAGATACGAGCAGTACTTC
V: TRBV21-1; size: NA; D: NA; J: TRBJ2-5; CDR3: CASTPGEGIQETQYF; DNA: TGTGCCAGCACCCCCGGGGAAGGGATTCAAGAGACCCAGTACTTC
V: TRBV11-3; size: NA; D: NA; J: TRBJ1-2; CDR3: CASSPLKGIGYTF; DNA: TGTGCCAGCAGCCCATTGAAGGGGATCGGCTACACCTTC
V: TRBV7-3; size: many; D: TRBD1; J: TRBJ2-5; CDR3: CASSRGQQETQYF; DNA: TGTGCCAGCAGCAGGGGACAGCAAGAGACCCAGTACTTC
V: TRBV25-1; size: NA; D: NA; J: TRBJ2-1; CDR3: CASNSARGNEQFF; DNA: TGTGCCAGCAACTCGGCGAGGGGCAATGAGCAGTTCTTC
V: TRBV4-3; size: many; D: TRBD2; J: TRBJ2-1; CDR3: CASSQDSASGRYNEQFF; DNA: TGCGCCAGCAGCCAAGATTCTGCCAGCGGGAGGTACAATGAGCAGTTCTTC
V: TRBV5-1; size: NA; D: NA; J: TRBJ2-7; CDR3: CASSLVTGNNEQYF; DNA: TGCGCCAGCAGCTTGGTCACAGGGAACAATGAGCAGTACTTC
V: TRBV28; size: few; D: TRBD1; J: TRBJ1-5; CDR3: CASSLLGQDGDQPQHF; DNA: TGTGCCAGCAGTTTGTTGGGACAGGACGGAGATCAGCCCCAGCATTTT
V: TRBV4-1; size: few; D: TRBD2; J: TRBJ2-1; CDR3: CASSQDWGLLEQFF; DNA: TGCGCCAGCAGCCAAGATTGGGGACTATTAGAGCAGTTCTTC
V: TRBV15; size: NA; D: TRBD2; J: TRBJ2-1; CDR3: CATSRDAGGVSNEQFF; DNA: TGTGCCACCAGCAGAGATGCGGGGGGAGTGTCCAATGAGCAGTTCTTC
V: TRBV29-1; size: few; D: TRBD2; J: TRBJ2-1; CDR3: CSIGEVGGSYNEQFF; DNA: TGCAGCATCGGGGAAGTGGGCGGGAGCTACAATGAGCAGTTCTTC
V: TRBV11-2; size: NA; D: NA; J: TRBJ2-1; CDR3: CASSRRGGGSNEQFF; DNA: TGTGCCAGCAGCCGTCGCGGTGGCGGTTCCAATGAGCAGTTCTTC
V: TRBV6-2/TRBV6-3; size: NA; D: TRBD2; J: TRBJ2-5; CDR3: CAGNNGGRLEYF; DNA: TGTGCCGGCAATAACGGCGGGAGGTTGGAGTACTTC
V: TRBV28; size: few; D: TRBD1; J: TRBJ1-2; CDR3: CASRPPGQGGGYTF; DNA: TGTGCCAGCAGACCTCCGGGACAGGGGGGTGGCTACACCTTC